This is a list of T cell receptor beta chains from one sample in a study of CD8 T cells in Susac syndrome. In TCRdb, the immunoSEQ multiplex PCR reads were re-called with MiXCR into one record per CDR3 protein. Of 84,000 or so distinct CDR3 sequences listed, 94% are singletons. Sequenced input: CD8+ T cells from PBMCs. The receptors stem from a human donor with Susac syndrome. Both conserved end residues are part of each CDR3. A D gene is named only where the DNA matches it firmly. Size values are once, few and many counts, or a class for expanded clones, and some rows have none.

CDR3 DNA,CDR3 protein,V gene,D gene,J gene,clone size
TGTGCCAGCAGTTTTTGGACACAGGGATCCTACGAGCAGTACTTC,CASSFWTQGSYEQYF,TRBV27,.,TRBJ2-7,.
TGTGCCAGCAGCTGGCAAGCGGGGACCCAGTACTTC,CASSWQAGTQYF,TRBV5-6,.,TRBJ2-5,.
TGTGCCAGCAGTTGGGGCAGGGAAAACTACGAGCAGTACTTC,CASSWGRENYEQYF,TRBV27,.,TRBJ2-7,few
TGTGCCAGCAGCTCCCTTGCGCCTGGGAGCGGAGAGACCCAGTACTTC,CASSSLAPGSGETQYF,TRBV7-2,.,TRBJ2-5,.
TGTGCCAGCAGCGTAGAGGGGGCGCCGGACACTGAAGCTTTCTTT,CASSVEGAPDTEAFF,TRBV9,TRBD1,TRBJ1-1,.
TGTGCCACCAGCACCCCGGGGGGAGTTTATAGCAATCAGCCCCAGCATTTT,CATSTPGGVYSNQPQHF,TRBV15,.,TRBJ1-5,.
TGTGCCAGCAGTTTATCTTGGGTAGCGCCGATGAACACCGGGGAGCTGTTTTTT,CASSLSWVAPMNTGELFF,TRBV27,.,TRBJ2-2,.
TGTGCCAGCAGCTTTTCCCTCAGCCCGGGAGGGCCCGGCAATGAGCAGTTCTTC,CASSFSLSPGGPGNEQFF,TRBV7-2,TRBD2,TRBJ2-1,.
TGCAGCGTGGACCCGGGACAGGGGGACGAAAAACTGTTTTTT,CSVDPGQGDEKLFF,TRBV29-1,TRBD1,TRBJ1-4,.
TGTGCCAGCAGCCCGACGACTAGCAGTGAGCAGTTCTTC,CASSPTTSSEQFF,TRBV7-9,TRBD2,TRBJ2-1,.
TGTGCCAGCAGCTTAACCGGTTCGAGGATAAAGGACGAAGCTTTCTTT,CASSLTGSRIKDEAFF,TRBV27,.,TRBJ1-1,.
TGTGCCAGCGAGGGGGTCCGGGATGGTGAAGCTTTCTTT,CASEGVRDGEAFF,TRBV6-5,.,TRBJ1-1,.
TGCGCCAGCAGCCAAGATCGGCAGGGGCCCTACGAGCAGTACTTC,CASSQDRQGPYEQYF,TRBV4-3,.,TRBJ2-7,few
TGCAGTGCTAGCAAGGGACAGCTCAATGAGCAGTTCTTC,CSASKGQLNEQFF,TRBV20-1,TRBD1,TRBJ2-1,.
TGTGCCAGCAGTTATTCATCCGATCAGCCCCAGCATTTT,CASSYSSDQPQHF,TRBV6-5,.,TRBJ1-5,.
TGCAGCGTTCTGCTTAGGGGAGGGAGCACTGAAGCTTTCTTT,CSVLLRGGSTEAFF,TRBV29-1,.,TRBJ1-1,.
TGCGCCAGCTACGGCTGGGGGGTTGGGTCTGGGGCCAACGTCCTGACTTTC,CASYGWGVGSGANVLTF,TRBV10-2,.,TRBJ2-6,.
TGCAGCGTTGCGGGACTAGCGGGAACTAAAGGCGAGCAGTACTTC,CSVAGLAGTKGEQYF,TRBV29-1,TRBD2,TRBJ2-7,.
TGTGCCAGCAGCCACCCCGGGTCTTACACAGATACGCAGTATTTT,CASSHPGSYTDTQYF,TRBV14,.,TRBJ2-3,.
TGCAGCGCGACAGATTTTAACACTGAAGCTTTCTTT,CSATDFNTEAFF,TRBV29-1,.,TRBJ1-1,.
TGTGCCAGCAGTAACCTAGGGGGGGAGACCCAGTACTTC,CASSNLGGETQYF,TRBV6-5,.,TRBJ2-5,.
TGCAGCGTTGTTGGACAGACGTCCTACGAGCAGTACTTC,CSVVGQTSYEQYF,TRBV29-1,.,TRBJ2-7,.
TGCGCCAGCAGCTTCTTTGGGGAGCCCGAGTTAGAGACCCAGTACTTC,CASSFFGEPELETQYF,TRBV5-1,.,TRBJ2-5,.
TGCAGCGTTGTCCAAGACACCATATATTTT,CSVVQDTIYF,TRBV29-1,.,TRBJ1-3,.
TGTGCCAGCAGTTTATTGGGTTACGAGCAGTACTTC,CASSLLGYEQYF,TRBV12-3/TRBV12-4,.,TRBJ2-7,few
TGTGCCACCAGCAGAGAGCCAGCGGGGGGCCTCACCGGGGAGCTGTTTTTT,CATSREPAGGLTGELFF,TRBV15,TRBD2,TRBJ2-2,.
TGTGCCAGCAGATTCTCCGGGGGGGAGCTGTTTTTT,CASRFSGGELFF,TRBV5-6,.,TRBJ2-2,.
TGTGCCAGCAGCCCCCGGGACAGGCGAGAGACCCAGTACTTC,CASSPRDRRETQYF,TRBV7-9,TRBD1,TRBJ2-5,.